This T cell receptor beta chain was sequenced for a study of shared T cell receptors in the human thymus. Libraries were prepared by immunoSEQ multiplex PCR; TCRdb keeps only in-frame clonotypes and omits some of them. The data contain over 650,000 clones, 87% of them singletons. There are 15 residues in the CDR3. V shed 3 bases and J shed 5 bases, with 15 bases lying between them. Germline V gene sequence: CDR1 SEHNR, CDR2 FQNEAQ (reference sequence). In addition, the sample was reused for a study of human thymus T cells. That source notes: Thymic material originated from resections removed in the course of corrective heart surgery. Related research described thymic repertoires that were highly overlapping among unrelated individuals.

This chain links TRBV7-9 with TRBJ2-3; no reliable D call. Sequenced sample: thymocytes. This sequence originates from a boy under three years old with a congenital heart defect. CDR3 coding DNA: TGTGCCAGCAGCTTCCACATCCGTCTTGAAGATACGCAGTATTTT. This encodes CASSFHIRLEDTQYF.